The clone carrying this T cell receptor beta chain occurred once. Its antigen is not known. Data came from immunoSEQ multiplex PCR; TCRdb stores just in-frame clones and leaves some out. The profile shows approximately 340,000 clones, about 90% of them singletons. The data belong to a study of Ad26.COV2.S vaccination and SARS-CoV-2 variants. Study conclusions and caveats: Reports say spike-specific CD8+ and CD4+ T cell responses covered substantial breadth after vaccination. Whether participants received vaccine or placebo, their non-spike TCR breadth was similar. Recipients given vaccine exceeded placebo recipients in spike-specific TCR breadth. Possibly, TCR breadth and depth analyses underestimated total T cell responses.

The length of the CDR3 is 14 residues. Germline V gene sequence: CDR1 MDHEN, CDR2 SYDVKM. Trimming took 8 bases from V and 7 from J; bases not matched to a gene: 10. The source was peripheral blood, collected after recovery from COVID-19. The clonotype comes from a human donor who had recovered from COVID-19. This chain connects TRBV28 to TRBJ1-4; 7 positions agree with TRBD1. CDR3: CASQQGGGGEKLFF. The CDR3 DNA reads as TGTGCCAGCCAACAAGGGGGCGGAGGTGAAAAACTGTTTTTT.